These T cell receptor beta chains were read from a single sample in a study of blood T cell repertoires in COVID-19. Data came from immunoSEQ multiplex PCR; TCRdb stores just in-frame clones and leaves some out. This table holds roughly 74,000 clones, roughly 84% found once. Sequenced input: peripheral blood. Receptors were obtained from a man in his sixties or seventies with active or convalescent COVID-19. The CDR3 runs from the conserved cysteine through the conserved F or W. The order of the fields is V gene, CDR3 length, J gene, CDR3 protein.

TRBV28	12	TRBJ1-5	CASSFRRSPQHF
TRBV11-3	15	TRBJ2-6	CASSPEGAGANVLTF
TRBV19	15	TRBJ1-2	CASSLDRGPWDGYTF
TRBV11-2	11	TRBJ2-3	CASSLGRTQYF
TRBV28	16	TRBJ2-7	CASSLSGHRAGYEQYF
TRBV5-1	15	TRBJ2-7	CASSLRTGGFYEQYF
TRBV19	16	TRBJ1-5	CASSGLSAAGNQPQHF
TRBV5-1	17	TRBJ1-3	CASSLVGQGASGNTIYF
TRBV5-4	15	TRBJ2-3	CASSQGLAGTDTQYF
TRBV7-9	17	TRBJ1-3	CASSFGIGQGSGNTIYF
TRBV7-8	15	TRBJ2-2	CASSILAGGVGELFF
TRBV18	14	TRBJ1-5	CASSPGAGNQPQHF
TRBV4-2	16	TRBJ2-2	CASSPPRRGGTGELFF
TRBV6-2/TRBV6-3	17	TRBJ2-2	CASSLGTSGMRTGELFF
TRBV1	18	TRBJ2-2	CTSSQVAGAIANTGELFF
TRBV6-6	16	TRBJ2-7	CASSRLPGQATYEQYF
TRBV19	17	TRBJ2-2	CASDMGVTSGGTGELFF
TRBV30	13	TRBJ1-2	CAWSAQGAVGYTF
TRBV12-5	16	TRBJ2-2	CASGLEGGSARGELFF
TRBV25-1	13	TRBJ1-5	CASSEAGNQPQHF
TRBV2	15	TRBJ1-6	CASSLGQGVLSPLHF
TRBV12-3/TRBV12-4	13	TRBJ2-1	CASMRQGNNEQFF
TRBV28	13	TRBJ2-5	CASRTGGRETQYF
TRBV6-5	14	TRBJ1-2	CASRESGQGYGYTF
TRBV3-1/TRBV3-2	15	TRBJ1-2	CASSQGGGANYGYTF
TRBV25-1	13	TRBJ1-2	CASRGQGNYGYTF
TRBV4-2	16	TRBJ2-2	CASSQNRAGGNGELFF
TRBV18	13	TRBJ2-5	CASSTGQQETQYF
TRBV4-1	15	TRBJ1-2	CASSQDLAGNYGYTF
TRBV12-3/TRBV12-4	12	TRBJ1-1	CASSFGNTEAFF
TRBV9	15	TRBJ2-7	CASSVASGGAYEQYF
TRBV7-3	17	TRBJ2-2	CASSARTSGLNTGELFF
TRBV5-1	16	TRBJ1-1	CASSRETGGTNTEAFF
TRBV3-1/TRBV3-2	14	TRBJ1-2	CASSQGQFNHGYTF
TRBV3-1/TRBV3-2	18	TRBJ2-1	CASSQIGLAGSSYNEQFF
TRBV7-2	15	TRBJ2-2	CASITGTGVTGELFF
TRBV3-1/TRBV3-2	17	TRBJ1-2	CASSPTLTLQGAVGYTF
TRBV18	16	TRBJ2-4	CASSPFASGLSNIQYF
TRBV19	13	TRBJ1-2	CASTSGFTYGYTF
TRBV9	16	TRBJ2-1	CASSVALTSGDNEQFF
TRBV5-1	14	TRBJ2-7	CASSLETGVYEQYF
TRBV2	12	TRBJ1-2	CASSRTRGGYTF
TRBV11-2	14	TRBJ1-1	CASSLWLGGLEAFF